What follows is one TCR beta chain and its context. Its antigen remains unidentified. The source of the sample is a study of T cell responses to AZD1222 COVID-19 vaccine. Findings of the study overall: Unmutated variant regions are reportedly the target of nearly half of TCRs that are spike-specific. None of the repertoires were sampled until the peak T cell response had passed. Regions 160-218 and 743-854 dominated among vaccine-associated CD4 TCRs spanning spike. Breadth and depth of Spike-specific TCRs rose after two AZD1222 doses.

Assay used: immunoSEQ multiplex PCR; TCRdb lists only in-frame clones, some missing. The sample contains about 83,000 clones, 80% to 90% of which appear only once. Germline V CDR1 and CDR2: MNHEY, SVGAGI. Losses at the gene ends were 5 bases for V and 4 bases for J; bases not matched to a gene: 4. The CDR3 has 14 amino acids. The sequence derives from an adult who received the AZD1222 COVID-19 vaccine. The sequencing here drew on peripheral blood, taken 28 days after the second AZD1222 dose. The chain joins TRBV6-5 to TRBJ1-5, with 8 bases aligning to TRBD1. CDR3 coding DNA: TGTGCCAGCAGTAGGACAGGGCTGAATCAGCCCCAGCATTTT. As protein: CASSRTGLNQPQHF.